The next 9 T cell receptor beta chains were all read from a single sample in a study of T cells in Graves' hyperthyroidism and ophthalmopathy (dated by TCRdb to 2018 to 2020). The library was made by multiplex PCR. Reads for this sample came from an Illumina HiSeq 2000. TCR beta CDR3 regions were amplified from RNA transcripts. For the first round of RT-PCR on the TCR CDR3, the HTBI primer set was used together with the Qiagen OneStep RT-PCR kit. TCRdb's own reprocessing of the public reads used fastp at Q25 and MiXCR and kept productive beta chains. Rows with a matching CDR3 protein are joined into one entry that keeps the most common DNA and genes. The sample table shows a few hundred thousand distinct CDR3 sequences, and more than 20% are seen once. The top ten clones comprise around four fifths of the sample. Sequencing was performed on blood. These receptors all come from a man aged 50 to 60 with Graves' hyperthyroidism.

J is TRBJ2-1 and V is TRBV20-1; D is possibly TRBD1 (5 bases). Germline CDR1 DFQATT, CDR2 SNEGSKA (reference sequence). This CDR3 contains 13 residues. V gave up 1 base and J gave up 6 bases, with 10 bases separating them. The CDR3 DNA follows: TGCAGTGCTAGAGGGGGCCGGATCAATGAGCAGTTCTTC. Its protein is CSARGGRINEQFF.

The chain carries TRBV7-3 and TRBJ2-5, with D possibly matching TRBD2 (6 bases). Trimming left V 4 bases short and J 3 bases short, with 21 bases between. The CDR3 is made up of 17 amino acids. Germline CDR1 reads SGHTA; CDR2 reads FQGTGA. The CDR3 DNA is TGTGCCAGCAGCTGTTTTCTGATTAAAGGGACTGAAGAGACCCAGTACTTC. Encoded protein: CASSCFLIKGTEETQYF. The complete variable domain, with remaining parts taken from reference TRBV7-3 and TRBJ2-5, reads GAGVSQTPSNKVTEKGKYVELRCDPISGHTALYWYRQSLGQGPEFLIYFQGTGAADDSGLPNDRFFAVRPEGSVSTLKIQRTERGDSAVYLCASSCFLIKGTEETQYFGPGTRLLVL.

This clonotype was detected a few times. This rearrangement joins TRBV29-1 to TRBJ2-3; TRBD2 matches at 7 bases. This CDR3 contains 12 residues. The germline gives CDR1 SQVTM, CDR2 ANQGSEA. Unmatched junction bases numbered 5, after V lost 5 bases and J lost 6 bases. CDR3 loop: CSVLRGGDTQYF. The CDR3 DNA sequence: TGCAGCGTTCTTCGGGGAGGGGATACGCAGTATTTT.

The gene calls are TRBV27 and TRBJ1-2, with D maybe TRBD1 (6 bases). In germline, CDR1 is MNHEY, CDR2 SMNVEV (reference sequence). The germline V and J ends were trimmed by 6 bases and 8 bases, with 22 bases remaining between them. The CDR3 totals 15 residues. The CDR3 DNA follows: TGTGCCAGCAGACGGGGGCGAGGGGTAGGGGAAGGCTACACCTTC. This gives the protein CASRRGRGVGEGYTF.

This clonotype was observed many times. The chain recombines TRBV7-2 with TRBJ2-7, with 7 bases aligning to TRBD2. The ends lost 5 bases at V and 2 bases at J; junction bases unmatched: 12. The CDR3 runs 16 residues. The germline V gene has CDR1 SGHTA and CDR2 FQGNSA. The CDR3 protein is CASSRRRPSGTYEQYF. In DNA form, the CDR3 reads TGTGCCAGCAGCCGCCGAAGGCCTAGCGGAACCTACGAGCAGTACTTC.

The CDR3 region is CASRARAVPNTEAFF. The CDR3 region has the DNA TGTGCCAGTAGGGCCAGAGCGGTACCGAACACTGAAGCTTTCTTT. The chain has TRBV19 and TRBJ1-1; D is uncertain. Deletions cut 6 bases from V and 1 base from J, with 15 bases between. This CDR3 is 15 amino acids long. In germline, CDR1 is LNHDA, CDR2 SQIVND (reference sequence).

In this sample, this clonotype turned up a few times. V is TRBV2 and J is TRBJ1-4; TRBD1 agrees at 9 bases. Losses at the gene ends were 6 bases for V and 5 bases for J; bases not matched to a gene: 7. The CDR3 sequence is 15 residues long. Germline V gene lookup returns CDR1 SNHLY and CDR2 FYNNEI. DNA for the CDR3: TGTGCCAGCAGGGGGGACAGGGCAAGCAATGAAAAACTGTTTTTT. It specifies CASRGDRASNEKLFF. The whole variable domain, remainder taken from reference TRBV2 and TRBJ1-4, is EPEVTQTPSHQVTQMGQEVILRCVPISNHLYFYWYRQILGQKVEFLVSFYNNEISEKSEIFDDQFSVERPDGSNFTLKIRSTKLEDSAMYFCASRGDRASNEKLFFGSGTQLSVL.

There are many counts of this clonotype. The V and J genes are TRBV20-1 and TRBJ2-1; 10 bases align to TRBD2. CDR3 size: 16 residues. From germline, CDR1 is DFQATT and CDR2 SNEGSKA (reference sequence). Trimming at V came to 0 bases and at J to 8 bases, leaving 10 bases not matched to a gene. DNA of the CDR3: TGCAGTGCTAGAGATAAAGGGCTAGCGGGAGTGTATGAGCAGTTCTTC. Amino acids: CSARDKGLAGVYEQFF.

The rearrangement joins TRBV6-1 to TRBJ2-1; D unresolved. The CDR3 consists of 13 residues. Trimming cost V 6 bases and J 4 bases, with 10 bases left between them. The germline CDR1 and CDR2 sequences are MNHNS and SASEGT. CDR3 nucleotides: TGTGCCAGCAGATACGACTCTTACAATGAGCAGTTCTTC. Translation: CASRYDSYNEQFF.